This T cell receptor (beta chain) was observed in a study of graft-versus-host responses after intestinal transplantation. On the study more broadly: Each of the recipients got a multivisceral, liver-intestinal, or isolated intestinal transplant. Tacrolimus and steroids were given for 2 to 4 years to all recipients after anti-thymocyte globulin induction.

TCRdb keeps only in-frame clones here, not all; method: immunoSEQ multiplex PCR. The data contain over 40,000 clones, approximately 88% of them singletons. From germline, CDR1 is SGHAT and CDR2 FQDESV (reference sequence). The CDR3 spans 17 residues. V shed 7 bases and J 3 bases; nucleotides not matched to a gene: 17. This clone was seen only a few times. Its specificity is not known. Findings and limits, study-wide: GvH clones turned up in recipient marrow; some had shown up first in ileum or blood. Declining HvG levels early post-transplant were linked to peak circulating GvH clone levels.

The specimen comprised unstimulated CD4+ T cells sorted from spleen or lymph node cells, sampled before transplant. The origin of this receptor is a human donor who was the organ donor for an intestinal transplant. The chain joins TRBV11-1 to TRBJ2-7, with 8 nucleotides matching TRBD2. The DNA for the CDR3 is TGTGCCAGCACCCCGGGCGGGAGGAGCGGCATCCTCTACGAGCAGTACTTC. Its protein product is CASTPGGRSGILYEQYF. The full variable domain, its missing parts supplied by reference TRBV11-1 and TRBJ2-7, is EAEVAQSPRYKITEKSQAVAFWCDPISGHATLYWYRQILGQGPELLVQFQDESVVDDSQLPKDRFSAERLKGVDSTLKIQPAELGDSAMYLCASTPGGRSGILYEQYFGPGTRLTVT.